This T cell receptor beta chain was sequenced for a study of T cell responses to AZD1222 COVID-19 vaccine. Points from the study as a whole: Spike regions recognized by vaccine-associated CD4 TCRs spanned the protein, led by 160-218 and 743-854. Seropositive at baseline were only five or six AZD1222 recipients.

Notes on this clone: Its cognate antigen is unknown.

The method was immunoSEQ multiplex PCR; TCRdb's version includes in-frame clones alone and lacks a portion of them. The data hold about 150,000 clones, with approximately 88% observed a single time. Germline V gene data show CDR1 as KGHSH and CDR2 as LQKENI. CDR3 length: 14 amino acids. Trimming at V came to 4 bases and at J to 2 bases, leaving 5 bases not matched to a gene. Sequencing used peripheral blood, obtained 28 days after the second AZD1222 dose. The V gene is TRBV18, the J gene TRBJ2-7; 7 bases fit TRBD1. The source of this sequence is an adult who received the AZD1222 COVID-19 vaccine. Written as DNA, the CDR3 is TGTGCCAGCTCACAACTGACAGGGCCCTACGAGCAGTACTTC. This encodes CASSQLTGPYEQYF.